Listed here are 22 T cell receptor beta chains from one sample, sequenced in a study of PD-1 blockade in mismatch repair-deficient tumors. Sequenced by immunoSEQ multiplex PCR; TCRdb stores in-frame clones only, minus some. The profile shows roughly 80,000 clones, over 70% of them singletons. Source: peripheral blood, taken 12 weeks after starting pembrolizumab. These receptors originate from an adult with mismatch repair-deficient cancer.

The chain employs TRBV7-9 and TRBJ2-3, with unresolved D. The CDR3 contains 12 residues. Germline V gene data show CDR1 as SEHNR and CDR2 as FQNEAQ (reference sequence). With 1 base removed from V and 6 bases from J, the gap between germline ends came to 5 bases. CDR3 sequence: CASSLVYDTQYF. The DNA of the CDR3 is TGTGCCAGCAGCTTAGTCTATGATACGCAGTATTTT.

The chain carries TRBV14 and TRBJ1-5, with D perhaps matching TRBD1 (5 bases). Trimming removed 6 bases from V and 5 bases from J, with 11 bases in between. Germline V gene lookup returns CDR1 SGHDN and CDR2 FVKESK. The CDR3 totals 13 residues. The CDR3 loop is CASSRGADQPQHF. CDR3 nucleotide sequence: TGTGCCAGCAGTCGAGGGGCTGATCAGCCCCAGCATTTT.

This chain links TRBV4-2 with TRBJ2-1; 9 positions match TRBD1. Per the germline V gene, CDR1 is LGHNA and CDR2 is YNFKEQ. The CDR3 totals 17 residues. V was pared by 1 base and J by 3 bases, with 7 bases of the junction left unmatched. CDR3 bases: TGTGCCAGCAGCCAAGTCGCACAGGGGGCAAGCTACAATGAGCAGTTCTTC. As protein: CASSQVAQGASYNEQFF.

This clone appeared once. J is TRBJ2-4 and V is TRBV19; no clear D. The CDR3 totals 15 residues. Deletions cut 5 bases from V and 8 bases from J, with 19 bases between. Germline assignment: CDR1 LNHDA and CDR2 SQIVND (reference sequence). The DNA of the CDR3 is TGTGCCAGTAGTGTAATCGTGGCAGGTAGGGACATTCAGTACTTC. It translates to CASSVIVAGRDIQYF.

The CDR3 nucleotides are TGTGCCAGCGGAGGGGGACAGGGATCCAATGAGCAGTTCTTC. Amino acids: CASGGGQGSNEQFF. The chain joins TRBV7-6 to TRBJ2-1, with TRBD1 identical over 9 bases. Germline CDR1 and CDR2: SGHVS and FNYEAQ. The V segment lost 8 bases and the J segment 6 bases; nucleotides outside the gene matches: 8. The CDR3 length is 14 residues.

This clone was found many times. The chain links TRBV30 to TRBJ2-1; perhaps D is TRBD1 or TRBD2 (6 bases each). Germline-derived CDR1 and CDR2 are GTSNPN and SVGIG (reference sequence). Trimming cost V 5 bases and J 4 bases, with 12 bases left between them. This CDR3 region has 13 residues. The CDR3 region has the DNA TGTGCCTGGGGAGGGGGGTTTTACAATGAGCAGTTCTTC. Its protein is CAWGGGFYNEQFF.

CDR3 loop: CASSILGGKNEQYF. CDR3 DNA: TGTGCCAGTAGTATACTTGGCGGGAAAAACGAGCAGTACTTC. This chain uses TRBV19 with TRBJ2-7; tentatively, D is TRBD2 (6 bases). Germline-derived CDR1 and CDR2 are LNHDA and SQIVND (reference sequence). The CDR3 totals 14 residues. V gave up 2 bases and J gave up 5 bases, with 13 bases separating them.

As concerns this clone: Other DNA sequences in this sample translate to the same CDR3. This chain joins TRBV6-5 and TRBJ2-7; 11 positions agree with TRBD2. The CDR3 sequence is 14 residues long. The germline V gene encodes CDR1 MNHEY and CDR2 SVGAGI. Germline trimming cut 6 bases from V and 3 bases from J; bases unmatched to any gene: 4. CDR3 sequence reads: CASSPGLADYEQYF. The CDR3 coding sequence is TGTGCCAGCAGCCCGGGACTAGCGGACTACGAGCAGTACTTC.

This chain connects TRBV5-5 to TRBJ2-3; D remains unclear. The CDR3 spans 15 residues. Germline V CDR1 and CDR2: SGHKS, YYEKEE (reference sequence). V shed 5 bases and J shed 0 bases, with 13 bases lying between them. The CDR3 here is CASSSDWISTDTQYF. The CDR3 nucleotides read TGTGCCAGCAGTTCCGACTGGATTAGCACAGATACGCAGTATTTT.

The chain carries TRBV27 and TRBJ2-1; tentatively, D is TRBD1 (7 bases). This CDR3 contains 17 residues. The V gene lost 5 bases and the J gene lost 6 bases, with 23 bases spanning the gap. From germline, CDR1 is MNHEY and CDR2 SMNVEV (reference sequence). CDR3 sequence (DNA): TGTGCCAGCAGTCCACAGGTTTGGAGGGGGCGCGGCAATGAGCAGTTCTTC. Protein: CASSPQVWRGRGNEQFF.

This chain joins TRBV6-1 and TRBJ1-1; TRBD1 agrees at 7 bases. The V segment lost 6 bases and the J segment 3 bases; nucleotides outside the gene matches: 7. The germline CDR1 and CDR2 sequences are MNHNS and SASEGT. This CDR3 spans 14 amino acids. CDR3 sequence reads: CASRTTGRDTEAFF. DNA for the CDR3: TGTGCCAGCAGAACGACAGGGCGAGACACTGAAGCTTTCTTT.

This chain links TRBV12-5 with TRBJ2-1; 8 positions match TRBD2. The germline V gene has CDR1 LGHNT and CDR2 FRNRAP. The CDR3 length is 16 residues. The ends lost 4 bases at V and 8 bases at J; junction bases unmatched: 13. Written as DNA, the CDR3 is TGTGCTAGTGGTTCCTATCCAGCGGGAGTTGTCGATGAGCAGTTCTTC. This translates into CASGSYPAGVVDEQFF.

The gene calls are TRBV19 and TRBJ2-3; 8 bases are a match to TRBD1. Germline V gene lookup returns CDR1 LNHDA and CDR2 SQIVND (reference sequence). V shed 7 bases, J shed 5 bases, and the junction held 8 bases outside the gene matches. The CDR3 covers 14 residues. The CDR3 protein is CASKPDRGVDTQYF. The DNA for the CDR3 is TGTGCCAGTAAACCCGACAGGGGTGTAGATACGCAGTATTTT.

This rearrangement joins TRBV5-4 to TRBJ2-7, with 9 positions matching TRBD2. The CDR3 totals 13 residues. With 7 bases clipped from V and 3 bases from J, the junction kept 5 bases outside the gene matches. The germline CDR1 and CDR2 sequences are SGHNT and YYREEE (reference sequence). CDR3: CASGLAGNYEQYF. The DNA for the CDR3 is TGTGCCAGCGGGCTAGCGGGGAACTACGAGCAGTACTTC.

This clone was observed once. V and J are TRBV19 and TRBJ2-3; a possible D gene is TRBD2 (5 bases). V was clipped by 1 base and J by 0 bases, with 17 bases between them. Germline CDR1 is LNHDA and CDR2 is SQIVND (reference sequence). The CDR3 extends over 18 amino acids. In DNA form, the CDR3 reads TGTGCCAGTAGTATAGGGCGGGCGACTCAAACCAGCACAGATACGCAGTATTTT. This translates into CASSIGRATQTSTDTQYF.

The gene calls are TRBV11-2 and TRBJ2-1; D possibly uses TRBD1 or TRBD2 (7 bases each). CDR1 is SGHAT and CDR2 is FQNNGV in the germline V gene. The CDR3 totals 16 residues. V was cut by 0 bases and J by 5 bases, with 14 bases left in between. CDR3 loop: CASSLEAAGGDNEQFF. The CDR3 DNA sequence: TGTGCCAGCAGCTTAGAAGCGGCAGGGGGGGACAATGAGCAGTTCTTC.

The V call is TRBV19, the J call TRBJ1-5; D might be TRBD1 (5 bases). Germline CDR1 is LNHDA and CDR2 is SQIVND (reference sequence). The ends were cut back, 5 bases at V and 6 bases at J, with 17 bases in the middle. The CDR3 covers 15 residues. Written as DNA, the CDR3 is TGTGCCAGTAGTGATCAGGGTCAGGTTCGTCAGCCCCAGCATTTT. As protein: CASSDQGQVRQPQHF.

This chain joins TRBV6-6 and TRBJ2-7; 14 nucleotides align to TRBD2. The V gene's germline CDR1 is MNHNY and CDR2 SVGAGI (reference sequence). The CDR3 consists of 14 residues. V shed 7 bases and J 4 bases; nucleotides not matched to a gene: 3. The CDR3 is CASTRLAGGYEQYF. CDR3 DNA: TGTGCCAGCACCAGACTAGCGGGAGGGTACGAGCAGTACTTC.

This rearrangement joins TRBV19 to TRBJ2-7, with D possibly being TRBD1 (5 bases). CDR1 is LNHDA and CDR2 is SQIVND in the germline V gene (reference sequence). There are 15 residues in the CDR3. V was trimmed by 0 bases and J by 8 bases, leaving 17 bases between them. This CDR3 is CASSIDLRTQIKQYF. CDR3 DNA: TGTGCCAGTAGTATAGATCTAAGGACACAGATCAAGCAGTACTTC.

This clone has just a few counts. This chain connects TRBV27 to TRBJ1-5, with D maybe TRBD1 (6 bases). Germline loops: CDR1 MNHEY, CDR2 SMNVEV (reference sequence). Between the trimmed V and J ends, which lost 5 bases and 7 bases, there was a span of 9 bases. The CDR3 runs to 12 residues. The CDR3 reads CASSTGRQPQHF. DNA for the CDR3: TGTGCCAGCAGTACAGGGAGGCAGCCCCAGCATTTT.

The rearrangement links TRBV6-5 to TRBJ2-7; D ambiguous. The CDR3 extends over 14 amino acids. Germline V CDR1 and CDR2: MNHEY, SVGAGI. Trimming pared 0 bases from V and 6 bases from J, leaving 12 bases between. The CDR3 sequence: CASSYSSARSEQYF. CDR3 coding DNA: TGTGCCAGCAGTTACTCTTCGGCAAGAAGCGAGCAGTACTTC.

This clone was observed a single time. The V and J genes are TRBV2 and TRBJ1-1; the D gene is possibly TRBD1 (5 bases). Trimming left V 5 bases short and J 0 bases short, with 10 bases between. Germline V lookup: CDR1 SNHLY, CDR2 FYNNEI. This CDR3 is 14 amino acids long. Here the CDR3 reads CASSPGTLNTEAFF. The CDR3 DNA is TGTGCCAGCAGTCCCGGGACCTTGAACACTGAAGCTTTCTTT.